This TCR beta chain was profiled in a study of resident and recirculating memory T cells in vitiligo. Study-level points and caveats: No single dominant TCR clone appeared; lesion clonality varied.

V was cut by 3 bases and J by 7 bases, with 13 bases left in between. The CDR3 has 15 residues. CDR1 KGHSH and CDR2 LQKENI come from the germline V gene. As regards this clone: Its antigen is as yet unknown.

Data came from immunoSEQ multiplex PCR; TCRdb stores just in-frame clones and leaves some out. Of more than 65,000 clones detected, roughly 92% appear once; the ten largest clones hold around 4.7%. This clonotype was obtained from a male donor with vitiligo. Specimen: blood. The rearrangement joins TRBV18 to TRBJ1-6; no firm D call. CDR3 residues: CASSPVVGRNSPLHF. CDR3 in DNA: TGTGCCAGCTCACCGGTGGTGGGCAGGAATTCACCCCTCCACTTT.